Below, one T cell receptor (beta chain) is given with its context. CDR3 size: 16 residues. The ends were cut back, 2 bases at V and 4 bases at J, with 16 bases in the middle. CDR1 LGHNA and CDR2 YNFKEQ come from the germline V gene. This sample is drawn from a study of OX40 agonist ivuxolimab in advanced cancers. Data came from immunoSEQ multiplex PCR; TCRdb stores just in-frame clones and leaves some out. This table has about 71,000 clones, about four fifths appearing once. The specimen comprised CD4+ or CD8+ T cells sorted from blood, sampled in a trial of the OX40 agonist ivuxolimab. The sequence came from an adult with an advanced solid tumor such as melanoma, head and neck, liver or kidney cancer. This sequence joins TRBV4-2 and TRBJ2-3; D tentatively reads TRBD1 or TRBD2 (5 bases each). The CDR3: CASSQNSGHWADTQYF. As DNA, the CDR3 is TGTGCCAGCAGCCAAAACAGCGGACACTGGGCAGATACGCAGTATTTT.